This TCR beta chain is drawn from a study of blood T cell repertoires in COVID-19. Turning to the study itself: The United States, Italy and Spain provided the acute and convalescent COVID-19 samples.

The CDR3 totals 15 residues. Trimming removed 5 bases from V and 1 base from J; junction bases left unmatched: 5. Per the germline V gene, CDR1 is LGHNA and CDR2 is YNFKEQ. As handled by the study authors: Amplification from reference gene primers served as the basis for estimated nucleated cell counts. Assay used: immunoSEQ multiplex PCR; TCRdb lists only in-frame clones, some missing. The V and J calls and clone size are taken from that table; D and trimming were inferred from the DNA. This table has some 38,000 clones, roughly nine tenths appearing once. The TCR was taken from a man in his fifties or sixties with active COVID-19. The chain combines TRBV4-2 with TRBJ2-3, with TRBD2 matching 8 bases. Sequencing used peripheral blood. CDR3 DNA: TGTGCCAGCAGCTCCGGGGGGGCCGGCACAGATACGCAGTATTTT. It translates to CASSSGGAGTDTQYF.